These 8 T cell receptor beta chains were all obtained from the same sample, sequenced in a study of OX40 agonist ivuxolimab in advanced cancers. Generated by immunoSEQ multiplex PCR, the TCRdb table keeps only in-frame clones and is missing some. In the table there are approximately 90,000 clones, 91% of which are singletons. The material sequenced was CD4+ or CD8+ T cells sorted from blood, taken in a trial of the OX40 agonist ivuxolimab. The receptor set was obtained from an adult with an advanced solid tumor such as melanoma, head and neck, liver or kidney cancer.

The rearrangement joins TRBV29-1 to TRBJ2-5; D unclear. The DNA end favors TRBJ2-7, so the J call may be wrong. CDR1 SQVTM and CDR2 ANQGSEA come from the germline V gene. This CDR3 has 12 amino acids. The CDR3 DNA reads TGCAGCGTTTATGAAAGTTTTTACGAGCAGTACTTC. This encodes CSVYESFYEQYF.

The V and J genes are TRBV5-5 and TRBJ2-5; D assignment may be TRBD1 or TRBD2 (5 bases each). The CDR3 is 15 residues long. Trimming took 4 bases from V and 4 from J, leaving 17 bases between them. Per germline, CDR1 SGHKS and CDR2 YYEKEE (reference sequence). CDR3 sequence (DNA): TGTGCCAGCAGCCCCCCGGGACGGCAGGGAGAGACCCAGTACTTC. Protein: CASSPPGRQGETQYF.

This chain joins TRBV19 and TRBJ2-1; 12 bases line up with TRBD2. Germline CDR1 and CDR2: LNHDA and SQIVND (reference sequence). This CDR3 comprises 17 residues. The V and J ends lost 1 base and 3 bases, in that order; junction bases with no gene match: 4. The CDR3, as DNA: TGTGCCAGTAGTATAGCCAAGACTAGCGGGAGCTACAATGAGCAGTTCTTC. Translated: CASSIAKTSGSYNEQFF. Filled out from reference TRBV19 and TRBJ2-1, the complete variable domain reads DGGITQSPKYLFRKEGQNVTLSCEQNLNHDAMYWYRQDPGQGLRLIYYSQIVNDFQKGDIAEGYSVSREKKESFPLTVTSAQKNPTAFYLCASSIAKTSGSYNEQFFGPGTRLTVL.

The genes are TRBV30 and TRBJ2-1, with a weak D call TRBD2 (5 bases). V was cut by 0 bases and J by 10 bases, with 13 bases left in between. Germline assignment: CDR1 GTSNPN and CDR2 SVGIG (reference sequence). The CDR3 is 13 amino acids. The CDR3 is CAWSVLLDSEQFF. DNA of the CDR3: TGTGCCTGGAGTGTACTTTTGGACTCCGAGCAGTTCTTC.

This clone occurred once. This chain connects TRBV6-5 to TRBJ1-5; D might be TRBD1 (5 bases). This CDR3 contains 15 residues. The germline gives CDR1 MNHEY, CDR2 SVGAGI. V lost 4 bases, J lost 0 bases, and 10 bases lay in between. The CDR3: CASSSDIDSNQPQHF. In nucleotides, the CDR3 is TGTGCCAGCAGTTCGGACATTGATAGCAATCAGCCCCAGCATTTT.

The V call is TRBV4-1, the J call TRBJ2-7, with 11 bases identical to TRBD2. Trimming took 6 bases from V and 5 from J; bases not matched to a gene: 9. The CDR3 has 15 residues. Looked up from germline, CDR1 is MGHRA and CDR2 is YSYEKL. The CDR3 sequence is CASRDSGRAGNEQYF. CDR3 nucleotides: TGCGCCAGCAGGGATAGCGGGAGGGCCGGTAACGAGCAGTACTTC.

There are a few counts of this clone. V gene TRBV27 combines with J gene TRBJ1-2, with D perhaps TRBD1 (6 bases). The V and J ends lost 3 bases and 5 bases respectively, with 13 bases between them. From germline, CDR1 is MNHEY and CDR2 SMNVEV (reference sequence). The CDR3 is 14 amino acids. CDR3 nucleotides: TGTGCCAGCAGTTTCGTTGGGGGCAGGTATGGCTACACCTTC. As protein: CASSFVGGRYGYTF.

This clone was observed a single time. The CDR3 bases are TGTGCCAGTAGTATGGGCGGGAGGAACACCGGGGAGCTGTTTTTT. It specifies CASSMGGRNTGELFF. The chain couples TRBV19 to TRBJ2-2; 7 nucleotides align to TRBD2. Germline loops: CDR1 LNHDA, CDR2 SQIVND (reference sequence). The CDR3 is 15 amino acids. Trimming cost V 3 bases and J 1 base; bases outside gene matches: 2. Supplemented by reference TRBV19 and TRBJ2-2, the full variable domain reads DGGITQSPKYLFRKEGQNVTLSCEQNLNHDAMYWYRQDPGQGLRLIYYSQIVNDFQKGDIAEGYSVSREKKESFPLTVTSAQKNPTAFYLCASSMGGRNTGELFFGEGSRLTVL.